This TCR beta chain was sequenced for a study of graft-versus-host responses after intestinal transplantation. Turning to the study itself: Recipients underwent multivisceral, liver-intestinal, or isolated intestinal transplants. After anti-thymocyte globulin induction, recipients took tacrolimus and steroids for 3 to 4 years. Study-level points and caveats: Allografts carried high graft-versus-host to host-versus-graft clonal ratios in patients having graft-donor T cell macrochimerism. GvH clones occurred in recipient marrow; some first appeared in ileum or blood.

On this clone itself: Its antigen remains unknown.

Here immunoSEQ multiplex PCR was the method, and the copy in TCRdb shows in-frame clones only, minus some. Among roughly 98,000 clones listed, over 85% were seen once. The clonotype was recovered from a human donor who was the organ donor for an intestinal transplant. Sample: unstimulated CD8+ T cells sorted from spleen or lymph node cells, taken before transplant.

The CDR3 is CASSLRLAGTTDTQYF. The DNA for the CDR3 is TGTGCCAGCAGCCTTCGACTAGCGGGGACCACAGATACGCAGTATTTT. The chain carries TRBV11-3 and TRBJ2-3; TRBD2 agrees at 11 bases. J gave up 2 bases and V 5 bases, and 6 bases lay outside the gene matches. Germline assignment: CDR1 SGHNT and CDR2 YENEEA. The CDR3 is 16 amino acids.